The present T cell receptor (beta chain) was sequenced within a study of T cells in Graves' hyperthyroidism and ophthalmopathy. The CDR3 has 14 residues. V dropped 6 bases and J dropped 9; count of bases not matched to a gene: 7. Authors of the study amplified TCR beta CDR3 regions from RNA transcripts. First-round RT-PCR targeting the TCR CDR3 was performed with the HTBI primer set. TCRdb re-called the multiplex PCR reads with MiXCR, one entry per CDR3 protein. The sample yields 500,000 to 550,000 distinct CDR3 sequences, less than 25% seen once. Study-level results: Ophthalmopathy could be told apart from stable hyperthyroidism with a 13 V-J model.

This clonotype occurred many times. As yet, its antigen is unknown. Sequencing used blood. This clonotype was sampled from a man between 18 and 29 years old with Graves' hyperthyroidism. V is TRBV12-3 or TRBV12-4 and J is TRBJ1-6, with TRBD1 matching over 8 bases. The CDR3 loop reads CASSPWTGISPLHF. DNA for the CDR3: TGTGCCAGCAGCCCGTGGACAGGGATTTCACCCCTCCACTTT.